The next 7 T cell receptor beta chains were all read from a single sample in a study of T cell responses to AZD1222 COVID-19 vaccine. Profiling relied on immunoSEQ multiplex PCR, and the TCRdb table lists in-frame clones only, not all of them. This table has tens of thousands of clones, 80% appearing once. Sample: peripheral blood, taken on day 0 of AZD1222 vaccination. These receptors originate from an adult in good health.

The chain is built from TRBV3-1 (or the pseudogene TRBV3-2) and TRBJ1-5; D unclear. Germline lookup yields CDR1 LGHDT and CDR2 YNNKEL (reference sequence). V was cut by 1 base and J by 5 bases, with 6 bases left in between. The CDR3 consists of 13 residues. CDR3 nucleotides: TGTGCCAGCAGCCAAGGGACGGATCAGCCCCAGCATTTT. Amino acid sequence: CASSQGTDQPQHF.

The rearrangement joins TRBV5-1 to TRBJ1-1, with D unclear. The CDR3 has 14 amino acids. V lost 0 bases and J lost 1, with 7 bases in between. Germline CDR1 and CDR2: SGHRS and YFSETQ. This chain's CDR3 is CASSLAQQNTEAFF. Written as DNA, the CDR3 is TGCGCCAGCAGCTTGGCACAGCAGAACACTGAAGCTTTCTTT.

The chain uses TRBV5-1 and TRBJ2-1, with D tentatively TRBD2 (6 bases). Germline-derived CDR1 and CDR2 are SGHRS and YFSETQ. V was shortened by 0 bases and J by 9 bases, with 10 bases between the two germline ends. The CDR3 is 13 amino acids. The CDR3 DNA sequence: TGCGCCAGCAGCTTGGTGATGGGAGGTGAGCAGTTCTTC. Protein sequence: CASSLVMGGEQFF.

This clone showed up just a few times. This chain joins TRBV21-1 and TRBJ2-3; TRBD1, the table's D call, lacks a check against the DNA. TRBV21-1 counts as a pseudogene. The CDR3 extends over 15 amino acids. CDR3 nucleotide sequence: TGTGCCAGCTCCCGCTGGAGGGGGCCCACAGATACGCAGTATTTT. This codes for CASSRWRGPTDTQYF.

The table lists this clone with a count of one. V usage is TRBV10-3 and J usage is TRBJ1-6; 9 nucleotides align to TRBD1. V trimming: 6 bases; J trimming: 9 bases; junction bases outside the gene matches: 6. Looked up from germline, CDR1 is ENHRY and CDR2 is SYGVKD. The CDR3 length is 14 residues. CDR3 loop: CAIRSGTGFSPLHF. DNA of the CDR3: TGTGCCATCAGGTCCGGGACAGGGTTTTCACCCCTCCACTTT.

The chain links TRBV19 to TRBJ1-2, with D maybe TRBD1 (5 bases). The ends were cut back, 3 bases at V and 4 bases at J, with 12 bases in the middle. Per germline, CDR1 LNHDA and CDR2 SQIVND (reference sequence). The CDR3 length is 14 residues. CDR3 amino acids: CASSMEGTGYGYTF. The CDR3 region has the DNA TGTGCCAGTAGTATGGAGGGAACAGGCTATGGCTACACCTTC.

This chain connects TRBV13 to TRBJ2-5; maybe TRBD2 (6 bases). Between the trimmed V and J ends, which lost 6 bases and 4 bases, there was a span of 15 bases. Germline-derived CDR1 and CDR2 are PRHDT and FYEKMQ (reference sequence). The CDR3 runs 14 residues. CDR3 in amino acids: CASSKLGGGETQYF. The CDR3 DNA reads as TGTGCCAGCAGTAAGCTGGGGGGTGGAGAGACCCAGTACTTC.